This passage covers 29 T cell receptor beta chains from one sample sequenced in a study of T cells in Graves' hyperthyroidism and ophthalmopathy. TCR beta CDR3 regions were amplified from RNA. The HTBI set primed first-round TCR CDR3 RT-PCR. TCRdb re-called the multiplex PCR reads with MiXCR, one entry per CDR3 protein. The repertoire holds 450,000 to 700,000 distinct CDR3 sequences, with around 45% as singletons. Sequenced: peripheral blood or thyroid tissue (not recorded which). The receptors stem from an adult woman with Graves' disease, either hyperthyroidism or ophthalmopathy (not recorded which).

The chain carries TRBV6-5 and TRBJ2-5; a possible D gene is TRBD1 (5 bases). The CDR3 has 12 amino acids. The ends were cut back, 0 bases at V and 7 bases at J, with 6 bases in the middle. Germline V lookup: CDR1 MNHEY, CDR2 SVGAGI. In DNA, the CDR3 is TGTGCCAGCAGTTACTCGCAGGGGACCCAGTACTTC. It translates to CASSYSQGTQYF.

The chain combines TRBV15 with TRBJ1-5, with 9 bases fitting TRBD1. CDR3 length: 16 amino acids. V was clipped by 9 bases and J by 3 bases; unmatched bases: 12. The germline V gene encodes CDR1 LNHNV and CDR2 YYDKDF (reference sequence). The CDR3 is CATADRDRAFNQPQHF. CDR3 sequence (DNA): TGTGCCACAGCCGACCGGGACAGGGCCTTCAATCAGCCCCAGCATTTT.

This clonotype was seen many times. The chain couples TRBV10-3 to TRBJ1-6; 8 bases agree with TRBD1. With V trimmed by 1 base and J by 10 bases, 3 bases remained unmatched. Germline values: CDR1 ENHRY, CDR2 SYGVKD. This CDR3 has 14 amino acids. The chain's CDR3 is CAISELTGVSPLHF. The CDR3 DNA reads as TGTGCCATCAGTGAGTTGACAGGGGTGTCACCCCTCCACTTT.

Remarks on this clonotype: A much larger clone differs by one base, so this may be a read error. The chain combines TRBV28 with TRBJ1-1; no definite D call. CDR3 size: 13 residues. The germline V gene has CDR1 MDHEN and CDR2 SYDVKM. The CDR3, as DNA: TGTGCCAGCGGAGAGCGAATGGGCTCTGAAGCTTCCTTT. This codes for CASGERMGSEASF.

A word on this clonotype: Here the CDR3 omits its conserved ending phenylalanine or tryptophan, so a read error is the likely source. No DNA is shown, since the ends of the CDR3 on it are uncertain; the CDR3 is the one TCRdb lists. The chain carries TRBV24-1 and TRBJ2-6. Germline V gives CDR1 KGHDR, CDR2 SFDVKD. The CDR3 numbers 10 amino acids, ends counted. This CDR3 is CATSGTLHDT.

This clonotype showed up many times. The chain is built from TRBV28 and TRBJ1-1, with a possible D match to TRBD1 (6 bases). The CDR3 spans 15 residues. V lost 5 bases and J 1 base, leaving 14 bases between the germline ends. Germline V gene lookup returns CDR1 MDHEN and CDR2 SYDVKM. DNA for the CDR3: TGTGCCAGCAGTGGACACAGGGAGCAGAACACTGAAGCTTTCTTT. Its translation is CASSGHREQNTEAFF.

The chain is built from TRBV7-2 and TRBJ2-5; TRBD2 is a possible D gene (6 bases). V was pared by 5 bases and J by 3 bases, with 16 bases between. The CDR3 extends over 15 amino acids. The V gene's germline CDR1 is SGHTA and CDR2 FQGNSA. CDR3 amino acids: CASSPQWGTEETQYF. CDR3 in DNA: TGTGCCAGCAGCCCACAGTGGGGGACTGAAGAGACCCAGTACTTC.

The chain combines TRBV12-3 or TRBV12-4 with TRBJ2-7, with D unclear. The CDR3 extends over 14 amino acids. With 6 bases removed from V and 3 bases from J, the gap between germline ends came to 15 bases. For the CDR3, the DNA is TGTGCCAGCAGCTCCACTCTGGCCCTCTACGAGCAGTACTTC. Its translation is CASSSTLALYEQYF.

The chain links TRBV11-1 to TRBJ1-1, with TRBD1 as a possible D gene (5 bases). Germline assignment: CDR1 SGHAT and CDR2 FQDESV (reference sequence). The CDR3 has 17 residues. V was shortened by 5 bases and J by 3 bases, with 22 bases between the two germline ends. Here the CDR3 reads CASSPRQRGTGYTEAFF. Written as DNA, the CDR3 is TGTGCCAGCAGCCCAAGACAGCGGGGTACAGGATACACTGAAGCTTTCTTT.

Notes on this clonotype: Just one base apart from a much larger clone, this may be a read error. This chain links TRBV30 with TRBJ1-4; D not resolved. Germline values: CDR1 GTSNPN, CDR2 SVGIG (reference sequence). Trimming removed 5 bases at V and 8 bases at J, with 15 bases between. The length of the CDR3 is 13 residues. The CDR3 spells CAWFRSGPEKLFF. The CDR3 coding sequence is TGTGCCTGGTTCAGGTCTGGGCCGGAAAAACTGTTTTTT.

There are a few counts of this clonotype. This chain connects TRBV6-5 to TRBJ1-2, with 8 bases that match TRBD1. The CDR3 has 12 residues. The V gene's germline CDR1 is MNHEY and CDR2 SVGAGI. The V gene end was trimmed by 8 bases and the J gene end by 5 bases; junction bases not matched to a gene: 4. The CDR3 DNA reads TGTGCCAGCGACAGGGGTTATTATGGCTACACCTTC. It specifies CASDRGYYGYTF.

This clonotype was detected ten times or more. The chain joins TRBV5-4 to TRBJ2-5; D call uncertain. Germline-derived CDR1 and CDR2 are SGHNT and YYREEE (reference sequence). The CDR3 is 13 residues long. The V end was cut by 1 base, the J end by 4 bases, with 8 bases between. The CDR3 DNA sequence: TGTGCCAGCAGCTTGAGGGTTCGAGAGACCCAGTACTTC. This translates into CASSLRVRETQYF. Full variable domain (rest looked up from reference TRBV5-4 and TRBJ2-5): ETGVTQSPTHLIKTRGQQVTLRCSSQSGHNTVSWYQQALGQGPQFIFQYYREEENGRGNFPPRFSGLQFPNYSSELNVNALELDDSALYLCASSLRVRETQYFGPGTRLLVL.

This clonotype was found many times. This rearrangement joins TRBV5-1 to TRBJ2-7; D is possibly TRBD1 or TRBD2 (5 bases each). CDR3 length equals 14 residues. Germline values: CDR1 SGHRS, CDR2 YFSETQ. The V gene lost 4 bases and the J gene lost 7 bases, with 18 bases spanning the gap. CDR3 nucleotide sequence: TGCGCCAGCAGCCCTAGTGGGGGAAACAGGGAGCAGTACTTC. The encoded protein is CASSPSGGNREQYF.

The chain combines TRBV25-1 with TRBJ2-3; TRBD2 aligns across 10 bases. The CDR3 has 17 amino acids. Trimming cost V 1 base and J 3 bases; bases outside gene matches: 7. Germline assignment: CDR1 MGHDK and CDR2 SYGVNS. The CDR3 protein is CASSEWGSSGRTDTQYF. Here the CDR3 DNA reads TGTGCCAGCAGTGAATGGGGATCTAGCGGGAGAACAGATACGCAGTATTTT.

This chain links TRBV7-6 with TRBJ2-5; a possible D gene is TRBD2 (5 bases). CDR3 length: 15 residues. V shed 3 bases and J shed 2 bases, with 13 bases lying between them. Germline lookup yields CDR1 SGHVS and CDR2 FNYEAQ. CDR3 DNA sequence: TGTGCCAGCAGCTTCGAGGGTCAAGAGCAAGAGACCCAGTACTTC. Encoded protein: CASSFEGQEQETQYF.

The genes are TRBV20-1 and TRBJ2-2; TRBD2 aligns across 8 bases. V shed 5 bases, J shed 0 bases, and the junction held 2 bases outside the gene matches. Germline V CDR1 and CDR2: DFQATT, SNEGSKA (reference sequence). The CDR3 extends over 14 amino acids. For the CDR3, the DNA is TGCAGTGCTCTGGGACTAGCGAACACCGGGGAGCTGTTTTTT. This translates into CSALGLANTGELFF.

The chain joins TRBV7-8 to TRBJ2-5, with D perhaps assigned TRBD1 or TRBD2 (5 bases each). Germline lookup yields CDR1 SGHVS and CDR2 FQNEAQ. The V end lost 1 base, the J end lost 0 bases, and 15 bases lay between the germline ends. The CDR3 is made up of 17 amino acids. The CDR3 sequence is CASSLVGTQAYQETQYF. The CDR3 DNA sequence: TGTGCCAGCAGCTTAGTCGGGACCCAGGCCTACCAAGAGACCCAGTACTTC.

This CDR3 is CSARDVGQATEAFF. The CDR3 DNA is TGCAGTGCTAGAGATGTAGGGCAGGCCACTGAAGCTTTCTTT. V is TRBV20-1 and J is TRBJ1-1; D call uncertain. The CDR3 covers 14 residues. Trimming removed 0 bases from V and 4 bases from J, with 12 bases in between. Per the germline V gene, CDR1 is DFQATT and CDR2 is SNEGSKA (reference sequence).

About this clonotype: Mismatch with germline at one junction end may stem from a read error. V is TRBV6-5 and J is TRBJ1-3; tentative D call: TRBD1 (5 bases). The CDR3 spans 15 residues. CDR1 is MNHEY and CDR2 is SVGAGI in the germline V gene. The CDR3 protein is CACSYETWDRNTIYF. The DNA for the CDR3 is TGTGCCTGCAGCTACGAGACATGGGACCGAAACACCATATATTTT.

This chain joins TRBV9 and TRBJ1-1; no firm D call. Germline CDR1 is SGDLS and CDR2 is YYNGEE. The CDR3 consists of 14 residues. V lost 6 bases to trimming and J lost 2 bases, with 14 bases between them. The CDR3: CASTQGRFNTEAFF. CDR3 DNA: TGTGCCAGCACCCAAGGCAGATTCAACACTGAAGCTTTCTTT. Full variable domain (missing parts from reference TRBV9 and TRBJ1-1): DSGVTQTPKHLITATGQRVTLRCSPRSGDLSVYWYQQSLDQGLQFLIQYYNGEERAKGNILERFSAQQFPDLHSELNLSSLELGDSALYFCASTQGRFNTEAFFGQGTRLTVV.

Only a few counts were recorded for this clonotype. The chain couples TRBV14 to TRBJ2-2; possibly TRBD2 for D (6 bases). Per germline, CDR1 SGHDN and CDR2 FVKESK. The CDR3 is 16 residues long. Trimming removed 5 bases at V and 0 bases at J, with 13 bases between. CDR3 region: CASSLGASANTGELFF. CDR3 bases: TGTGCCAGCAGCTTAGGGGCTAGCGCGAACACCGGGGAGCTGTTTTTT.

The chain couples TRBV20-1 to TRBJ1-5, with 10 nucleotides matching TRBD1. This CDR3 is 16 amino acids long. Germline V gene data show CDR1 as DFQATT and CDR2 as SNEGSKA (reference sequence). V trimming: 2 bases; J trimming: 6 bases; junction bases outside the gene matches: 10. This chain's CDR3 is CSARSTRTGGGQPQHF. The CDR3 nucleotides read TGCAGTGCTAGATCTACCAGGACAGGGGGAGGTCAGCCCCAGCATTTT.

The CDR3 region is CASRRLAGGMAEAFF. CDR3 in DNA: TGCGCCAGCAGGCGACTAGCGGGGGGTATGGCTGAAGCTTTCTTT. The chain links TRBV4-1 to TRBJ1-1; perhaps TRBD1 as D (5 bases). The V and J ends lost 6 bases and 6 bases respectively, with 20 bases between them. Germline V gene sequence: CDR1 MGHRA, CDR2 YSYEKL. The CDR3 covers 15 residues.

Concerning this clonotype: Given a much more abundant clone one base away, this may be a read error. The chain uses TRBV7-9 and TRBJ1-6; D gene unclear. Trimming removed 9 bases from V and 2 bases from J, with 11 bases in between. This CDR3 has 14 amino acids. Germline-derived CDR1 and CDR2 are SEHNR and FQNEAQ (reference sequence). The CDR3 is CARSERTYNSPLHF. The CDR3 nucleotides read TGTGCCAGGAGTGAACGGACCTATAATTCACCCCTCCACTTT.

This clonotype was observed a few times. Because it lacks the conserved phenylalanine or tryptophan at the end, this CDR3 is likely a read error. It is unclear where the CDR3 begins or ends on the DNA, so no DNA is shown, and the CDR3 is as TCRdb lists it. The rearrangement uses TRBV6-1 and TRBJ2-5; the table gives TRBD2 as D, unverified against the DNA. The V gene's germline CDR1 is MNHNS and CDR2 SASEGT. Inclusive of both ends, the CDR3 amounts to 9 amino acids. CDR3 sequence: CASSSTGTS.

This clonotype was counted ten times or more. The chain links TRBV7-9 to TRBJ1-6, with a possible D match to TRBD1 (6 bases). The CDR3 extends over 15 amino acids. Between the trimmed V and J ends, which lost 4 bases and 8 bases, there was a span of 15 bases. Germline V gives CDR1 SEHNR, CDR2 FQNEAQ (reference sequence). CDR3 in DNA: TGTGCCAGCAGCTCGGGCGTCAGGGGTTATTCACCCCTCCACTTT. Amino acid sequence: CASSSGVRGYSPLHF.

This clonotype was seen more than once but under ten times. The rearrangement joins TRBV10-3 to TRBJ1-1; D may be TRBD1 (5 bases). The CDR3 contains 15 residues. Germline V gives CDR1 ENHRY, CDR2 SYGVKD. Trimming shortened V by 2 bases and J by 0 bases, and 10 bases separated the two germline ends. The DNA for the CDR3 is TGTGCCATCAGTGAGGAGGGACGGATGAACACTGAAGCTTTCTTT. It specifies CAISEEGRMNTEAFF.

This clonotype was observed at least ten times. The chain joins TRBV20-1 to TRBJ2-7, with 11 bases identical to TRBD2. Germline loops: CDR1 DFQATT, CDR2 SNEGSKA (reference sequence). V shed 6 bases and J 3 bases; nucleotides not matched to a gene: 13. CDR3 length equals 16 residues. The CDR3: CSAIARTSGSIYEQYF. Here the CDR3 DNA reads TGCAGTGCCATCGCTCGGACTAGCGGGTCCATCTACGAGCAGTACTTC.

In this sample, this clonotype turned up many times. The chain recombines TRBV20-1 with TRBJ2-7; 13 bases agree with TRBD2. This CDR3 is 14 amino acids long. Germline V gives CDR1 DFQATT, CDR2 SNEGSKA (reference sequence). The trim removed 4 bases at V and 4 bases at J, leaving 4 bases unmatched. CDR3 sequence (DNA): TGCAGTGCTAACGGGGGACTAGCGGGGTACGAGCAGTACTTC. Its protein product is CSANGGLAGYEQYF.